Included here is one T cell receptor beta chain sequence, with context. Libraries were prepared by immunoSEQ multiplex PCR; TCRdb keeps only in-frame clonotypes and omits some of them. In the table there are 25,000 to 35,000 clones, about 92% of which are singletons. This specimen belongs to a study of T cell changes during pregnancy in multiple sclerosis. Germline V gene data show CDR1 as GTSNPN and CDR2 as SVGIG (reference sequence). The CDR3 is 15 residues long. The V segment lost 1 base and the J segment 6 bases; nucleotides outside the gene matches: 9. This sequence joins TRBV30 and TRBJ2-1; TRBD2 matches 7 bases. The origin of this receptor is a female donor with multiple sclerosis, enrolled in a pregnancy study. The material sequenced was CD8+ T cells from peripheral blood mononuclear cells, taken before pregnancy. This CDR3 is CAWSGGEGGGNEQFF. The CDR3 DNA reads as TGTGCCTGGAGTGGGGGGGAGGGAGGTGGCAATGAGCAGTTCTTC.